This TCR beta chain was captured in a study of lung T cells in sarcoidosis with Löfgren's syndrome. The overall study: Analyses focused on Löfgren's syndrome patients.

Study observations and caveats: Paired TRAV12-1/TRBV2 TCRs showed CDR3 homology and preferential pairing. Shared TRAV12-1 and TRBV2 CDR3 motifs across Löfgren's syndrome patients reportedly suggested public CD4+ TCRs.

From germline, CDR1 is DFQATT and CDR2 SNEGSKA (reference sequence). The CDR3 contains 16 residues. This clonotype was picked up many times. No antigen is known for it. The junction shows a germline mismatch at one end, possibly a read error. Each CDR3 protein gets one entry after TCRdb re-called the reads with MiXCR. Altogether around 21,000 distinct CDR3 sequences are present, roughly 21% being singletons, with the ten largest covering over 4%. This TCR came from a human donor with sarcoidosis (Löfgren's syndrome or another form), or a control subject (not recorded which). The V call is TRBV20-1, the J call TRBJ1-5; D may be TRBD1 (6 bases). The specimen was CD4+ T cells from PBMCs. The CDR3 DNA follows: TGCAGTGCTAAAAGAAGCGGCAGGGGTAGCAATCAACCCCAGCATTTT. The encoded protein is CSAKRSGRGSNQPQHF.